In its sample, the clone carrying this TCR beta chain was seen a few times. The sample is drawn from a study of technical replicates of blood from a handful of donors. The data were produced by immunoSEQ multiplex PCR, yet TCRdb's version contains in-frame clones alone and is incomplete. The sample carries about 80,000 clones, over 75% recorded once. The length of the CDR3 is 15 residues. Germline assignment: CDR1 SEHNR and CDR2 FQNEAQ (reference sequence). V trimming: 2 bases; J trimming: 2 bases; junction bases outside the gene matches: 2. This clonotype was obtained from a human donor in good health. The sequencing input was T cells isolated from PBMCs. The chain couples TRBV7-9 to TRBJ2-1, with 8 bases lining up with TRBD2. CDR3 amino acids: CASSLQLAAYNEQFF. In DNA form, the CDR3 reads TGTGCCAGCAGCTTACAACTAGCGGCCTACAATGAGCAGTTCTTC.